Listed below are T cell receptor beta chains from one sample, sequenced in a study of T cells in Graves' hyperthyroidism and ophthalmopathy. TCRdb reprocessed the multiplex PCR reads with MiXCR, giving one entry per CDR3 protein. Here the sample spans fewer than 450,000 distinct CDR3 sequences, about 16% being singletons. The specimen was blood. These TCRs come from a woman aged 55-70 years with Graves' ophthalmopathy. Both conserved end residues are part of each CDR3. The D gene is left open where the match is weak. Size is stated for part of the rows, as once, few or many counts, or as a class when the clone is expanded.

d_call	v_call	clone_size	j_call	cdr3_aa	cdr3_nt
-	TRBV30	many	TRBJ2-1	CAWSVPAPSGHNEQFF	TGTGCCTGGAGTGTACCAGCGCCCAGTGGCCACAATGAGCAGTTCTTC
-	TRBV20-1	-	TRBJ2-7	CSAPSSYEQYF	TGCAGTGCTCCGAGCTCCTACGAGCAGTACTTC
TRBD2	TRBV28	many	TRBJ2-1	CASSPGTSGEYEQFF	TGTGCCAGCAGTCCCGGGACTAGCGGGGAGTATGAGCAGTTCTTC
TRBD1	TRBV6-1	few	TRBJ1-5	CASTRGTRLNQPQHF	TGTGCCAGCACCAGGGGGACACGACTCAATCAGCCCCAGCATTTT
-	TRBV10-3	few	TRBJ1-6	CAISVRSGVDSPLHF	TGTGCCATCAGTGTGAGATCAGGGGTTGACTCACCCCTCCACTTT
-	TRBV20-1	many	TRBJ1-1	CSASQQGTIEAFF	TGCAGTGCTTCCCAACAGGGTACTATTGAAGCTTTCTTT
TRBD2	TRBV4-1	-	TRBJ2-7	CASSQAAGGPYEQYF	TGCGCCAGCAGCCAAGCAGCGGGAGGGCCCTACGAGCAGTACTTC
-	TRBV5-6	many	TRBJ2-1	CASIFKGTYNEQFF	TGTGCCAGCATCTTCAAGGGGACCTACAATGAGCAGTTCTTC
-	TRBV6-1	many	TRBJ2-6	CASSWRVSGANVLTF	TGTGCCAGCAGCTGGAGAGTCTCTGGGGCCAACGTCCTGACTTTC
-	TRBV10-3	-	TRBJ2-5	CAISESVGVGETQYF	TGTGCCATCAGTGAGTCTGTAGGGGTCGGGGAGACCCAGTACTTC
TRBD2	TRBV9	few	TRBJ2-2	CASSPGDGRARTGELFF	TGTGCCAGCAGCCCCGGCGACGGGAGGGCCCGGACCGGGGAGCTGTTTTTT
TRBD1	TRBV3-1	many	TRBJ2-7	CASSQSGGSEQYF	TGTGCCAGCAGCCAATCAGGGGGCAGTGAGCAGTACTTC
TRBD1	TRBV3-1	many	TRBJ1-4	CASSLGDSGNEKLFF	TGTGCCAGCAGCCTCGGGGACAGTGGCAATGAAAAACTGTTTTTT
-	TRBV7-3	many	TRBJ2-1	CASSTQRHDEQFF	TGTGCCAGCAGCACACAGAGGCATGATGAGCAGTTCTTC